This is a list of T cell receptor beta chains from one sample in a study of T cell responses to AZD1222 COVID-19 vaccine. The data were produced by immunoSEQ multiplex PCR, yet TCRdb's version contains in-frame clones alone and is incomplete. The data contain 150,000 to 200,000 clones, approximately 92% of them singletons. The sequenced sample was peripheral blood, obtained 28 days after the second dose of the MenACWY control vaccine. These receptors all come from an adult who received the MenACWY meningococcal vaccine as a control. CDR3s include the opening cysteine and the closing phenylalanine or tryptophan. D genes are given only for firm matches. Clone size is shown for a subset of rows, as once, few, many or a class of expanded clone.

cdr3_aa cdr3_nt j_call d_call v_call clone_size
CASSLYGEAFF TGTGCCAGCAGCTTATACGGGGAAGCTTTCTTT TRBJ1-1 - TRBV7-9 -
CASSLSSGVVINEQFF TGTGCCAGCAGCTTATCGAGCGGAGTAGTAATCAATGAGCAGTTCTTC TRBJ2-1 - TRBV7-3 -
CASSLTRSGTGELFF TGTGCCAGCAGCTTAACGCGTTCGGGTACCGGGGAGCTGTTTTTT TRBJ2-2 - TRBV7-3 -
CASSFTGTTNTGELFF TGCGCCAGCAGCTTCACCGGGACTACGAACACCGGGGAGCTGTTTTTT TRBJ2-2 TRBD2 TRBV5-1 -
CSVGGGTDTQYF TGCAGCGTTGGAGGAGGGACAGATACGCAGTATTTT TRBJ2-3 - TRBV29-1 -
CASSLAGSRPTIYF TGCGCCAGCAGCTTGGCGGGTAGCCGTCCTACCATATATTTT TRBJ1-3 - TRBV5-1 -
CASSFGVTGPYGYTF TGTGCCAGCAGCTTCGGGGTCACAGGCCCCTATGGCTACACCTTC TRBJ1-2 - TRBV13 -
CASSETVDTEAFF TGTGCCAGCAGTGAAACTGTGGACACTGAAGCTTTCTTT TRBJ1-1 - TRBV2 -
CASSSLGAAVYNEQFF TGTGCCAGCAGCTCTCTCGGGGCGGCCGTATACAATGAGCAGTTCTTC TRBJ2-1 - TRBV7-2 -
CATSDSGEGLSTLHF TGTGCCACCAGTGACTCAGGGGAGGGTCTTTCCACCCTCCACTTT TRBJ1-6 - TRBV24-1 -
CASSPRSTAIEAFF TGTGCCAGCAGCCCTAGATCCACAGCAATTGAAGCTTTCTTT TRBJ1-1 - TRBV7-2 -
CASSPSGANSPLHF TGTGCCAGCAGCCCCTCAGGGGCGAATTCACCCCTCCACTTT TRBJ1-6 - TRBV6-6 once
CASSDSGSRETQYF TGCGCCAGCAGTGATTCCGGGAGCAGAGAGACCCAGTACTTC TRBJ2-5 - TRBV10-1 -
CSVGGLAGATYNEQFF TGCAGCGTTGGGGGGCTAGCGGGAGCCACCTACAATGAGCAGTTCTTC TRBJ2-1 TRBD2 TRBV29-1 -
CAWSPGLEAFF TGTGCCTGGAGTCCCGGACTAGAAGCTTTCTTT TRBJ1-1 - TRBV30 -
CASSTQETQYF TGTGCCAGCTCAACCCAAGAGACCCAGTACTTC TRBJ2-5 - TRBV18 -
CASSLALGRGNHKKAFF TGCGCCAGCAGCTTGGCTTTGGGAAGGGGGAATCACAAAAAAGCTTTCTTT TRBJ1-1 - TRBV5-1 -
CAISESGPYSNQPQHF TGTGCCATCAGTGAGTCGGGGCCATATAGCAATCAGCCCCAGCATTTT TRBJ1-5 - TRBV10-3 -
CASSLWQGSGEETQYF TGTGCCAGCAGCTTGTGGCAAGGGTCAGGAGAAGAGACCCAGTACTTC TRBJ2-5 - TRBV11-3 -
CASRKPGDEQFF TGTGCCAGCAGGAAACCCGGCGATGAGCAGTTCTTC TRBJ2-1 - TRBV11-3 -
CASSSQRNTEAFF TGTGCCAGCAGCTCCCAGAGGAACACTGAAGCTTTCTTT TRBJ1-1 - TRBV7-2 -
CASRLLSIIEAFF TGTGCCAGCAGACTTTTAAGTATCATAGAAGCTTTCTTT TRBJ1-1 - TRBV5-8 -
CASSLGGANLDEQYF TGTGCCAGCAGCTTAGGGGGGGCAAACCTCGACGAGCAGTACTTC TRBJ2-7 - TRBV7-9 -
CSGGGPGPQHF TGCAGCGGTGGGGGTCCGGGGCCCCAGCATTTT TRBJ1-5 - TRBV29-1 -
CASSEGLWNSPLHF TGTGCCAGCAGTGAAGGCCTCTGGAATTCACCCCTCCACTTT TRBJ1-6 - TRBV6-1 few
CASSLRQGGTQYF TGTGCCAGCAGCCTACGACAAGGGGGGACCCAGTACTTC TRBJ2-5 - TRBV14 -
CASSRGQFSSGNTIYF TGCGCCAGCAGCAGGGGACAGTTTTCCTCTGGAAACACCATATATTTT TRBJ1-3 TRBD1 TRBV5-1 -
CASPQVGGPGANVLTF TGTGCCAGTCCACAAGTGGGGGGGCCAGGGGCCAACGTCCTGACTTTC TRBJ2-6 - TRBV7-2 once
CASSLPGQYYEQYF TGTGCCAGCAGTCTGCCGGGACAGTACTACGAGCAGTACTTC TRBJ2-7 TRBD1 TRBV28 -
CASSLKSTGATYTF TGCGCCAGCAGCCTAAAATCCACAGGGGCAACCTACACCTTC TRBJ1-2 TRBD1 TRBV5-1 -
CASSLSAGEAFYEQYF TGTGCCAGCAGTTTATCCGCGGGAGAGGCATTCTACGAGCAGTACTTC TRBJ2-7 TRBD2 TRBV27 -
CASSDLAGALNGTDTQYF TGTGCCAGCAGTGACCTAGCGGGAGCTCTGAATGGCACAGATACGCAGTATTTT TRBJ2-3 TRBD2 TRBV2 -
CASRGISNQPQHF TGTGCCAGCAGGGGTATTAGCAATCAGCCCCAGCATTTT TRBJ1-5 - TRBV6-5 -
CASSLREGQYNEQFF TGTGCCAGCAGTCTGCGGGAGGGCCAATACAATGAGCAGTTCTTC TRBJ2-1 TRBD2 TRBV27 once
CASSLARDTEAFF TGTGCCAGCAGTTTGGCTCGGGACACTGAAGCTTTCTTT TRBJ1-1 - TRBV12-3/TRBV12-4 -